These T cell receptor beta chains were read from a single sample in a study of glioma-infiltrating T cells. In TCRdb, the multiplex PCR reads were re-called with MiXCR into one record per CDR3 protein. The repertoire includes about 140,000 distinct CDR3 sequences, about 39% of them detected once, and roughly 20% sits in the top ten. What was sequenced was glioma tissue, nonneoplastic brain tissue, or PBMCs (not recorded which). The receptors were gathered from a human donor with low-grade glioma or glioblastoma, undergoing nonglioma brain surgery, or in good health (not recorded which). CDR3s include the opening cysteine and the closing phenylalanine or tryptophan. Fields, in order: clone size, V gene, J gene, D gene, CDR3 DNA, CDR3 protein. A D gene is named only where the DNA matches it firmly. Size is stated for part of the rows, as once, few or many counts, or as a class when the clone is expanded.

-	TRBV6-6	TRBJ2-7	-	TGTGCCAGCAGTTACCTACAGGGAACCTACGAGCAGTACTTC	CASSYLQGTYEQYF
once	TRBV25-1	TRBJ2-3	-	TGTGCCAGCAGTGAATATGGGGGTAGGGATACGCAGTATTTT	CASSEYGGRDTQYF
few	TRBV15	TRBJ1-2	-	TGTGCCACCAGCAGTTTAGGACGGCACTACACCTTC	CATSSLGRHYTF
few	TRBV12-3/TRBV12-4	TRBJ2-7	-	TGTGCCAGCAGTTTAGCGGTCGTTTCCGAGCAGTACTTC	CASSLAVVSEQYF
-	TRBV6-6	TRBJ1-2	-	TGTGCCAGCAGTTACTCCACGAACTATGGCTACACCTTC	CASSYSTNYGYTF
once	TRBV9	TRBJ1-6	TRBD1	TGTGCCAGCAGTGAAAGGCAGGGGGATAATTCACCCCTCCACTTT	CASSERQGDNSPLHF
few	TRBV6-6	TRBJ2-1	-	TGTGCCAGCAGTTACTCGGTTCTAAGCTCCTACAATGAGCAGTTCTTC	CASSYSVLSSYNEQFF
-	TRBV18	TRBJ2-1	-	TGTGCCAGCTCACCACGTACCGGGGGTAGCTCCTACAATGAGCAGTTCTTC	CASSPRTGGSSYNEQFF
-	TRBV6-1	TRBJ1-2	-	TGTGCCAGCAGTGTGGACAGTTATGGCTACACCTTC	CASSVDSYGYTF
-	TRBV6-1	TRBJ2-2	-	TGTGCCAGCAGTCAAAAGACCCGCGGGTGGACCGGGGAGCTGTTTTTT	CASSQKTRGWTGELFF
-	TRBV6-1	TRBJ2-1	TRBD1	TGTGCCAGCGCGATAACAGGGGGCTCCTACAATGAGCAGTTCTTC	CASAITGGSYNEQFF
-	TRBV4-3	TRBJ2-7	-	TGCGCCAGCAGCCAAGAGTTGGACAGTTTATACGAGCAGTACTTC	CASSQELDSLYEQYF
few	TRBV19	TRBJ2-5	-	TGTGCCAGTTCAGGCTCTCGATGGACCCAGTACTTC	CASSGSRWTQYF
-	TRBV6-1	TRBJ1-1	-	TGTGCCAGCCAACCAGGGGCCAGAACGTTCTCTGAAGCTTTCTTT	CASQPGARTFSEAFF
few	TRBV6-2/TRBV6-3	TRBJ2-1	-	TGTGCCAGCAGCCCTTCTAGTTATGGCGAGCAGTTCTTC	CASSPSSYGEQFF
many	TRBV7-2	TRBJ1-1	-	TGTGCCAGCAGCTTAGCGCTTCGAGGTGTAGGTGTTGGTCGTTGGAACACTGAAGCTTTCTTT	CASSLALRGVGVGRWNTEAFF
many	TRBV27	TRBJ2-7	TRBD2	TGTGCCAGCAGTTCAGTCGGGGGGGCCTACGAGCAGTACTTC	CASSSVGGAYEQYF
-	TRBV28	TRBJ2-1	-	TGTGCCAGCAGTTTGCAAGGGGGAGCAATTCAGGAGCAGTTCTTC	CASSLQGGAIQEQFF
many	TRBV27	TRBJ1-2	-	TGTGCCAGCCGGGACAACTATGGCTACACCTTC	CASRDNYGYTF
-	TRBV29-1	TRBJ2-3	-	TGCAGCGTTGGAGGTGGTACAGATACGCAGTATTTT	CSVGGGTDTQYF
-	TRBV20-1	TRBJ2-1	TRBD2	TGCAGTGCTAGAGTGACTAGCGGGAGAGGATACAATGAGCAGTTCTTC	CSARVTSGRGYNEQFF
-	TRBV18	TRBJ2-5	TRBD1	TGTGCCAGCTCACCTGGACAGGCTAAAGAGACCCAGTACTTC	CASSPGQAKETQYF
-	TRBV7-3	TRBJ2-1	-	TGTGCCAGCAGAAGCGATGGGATCTACAATGAGCAGTTCTTC	CASRSDGIYNEQFF
few	TRBV6-1	TRBJ1-1	TRBD1	TGTGCCAGCAGTCAGGGGGGGGGAGCTTTCTTT	CASSQGGGAFF
-	TRBV18	TRBJ1-1	-	TGTGCCAGCTCACCAGCAGGGGTTGGCACTGAGGCTTTCTTT	CASSPAGVGTEAFF
few	TRBV20-1	TRBJ2-7	TRBD1	TGCAGTGCTAGGGGACAGTCAAATACCTACGAGCAGTACTTC	CSARGQSNTYEQYF
few	TRBV6-2/TRBV6-3	TRBJ2-1	TRBD1	TGTGCCAGCAGTAGTACAGGGGAACACAATGAGCAGTTCTTC	CASSSTGEHNEQFF